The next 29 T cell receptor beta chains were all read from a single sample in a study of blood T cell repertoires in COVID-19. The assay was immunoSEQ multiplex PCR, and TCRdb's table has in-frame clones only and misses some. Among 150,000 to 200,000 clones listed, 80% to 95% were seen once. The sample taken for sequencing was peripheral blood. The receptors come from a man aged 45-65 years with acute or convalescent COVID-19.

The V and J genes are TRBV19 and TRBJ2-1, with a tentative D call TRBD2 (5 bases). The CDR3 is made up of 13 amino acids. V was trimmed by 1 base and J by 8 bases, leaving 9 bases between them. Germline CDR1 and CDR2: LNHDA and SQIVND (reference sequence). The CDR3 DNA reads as TGTGCCAGTAGTATAGGCGGGTGGTATGAGCAGTTCTTC. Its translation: CASSIGGWYEQFF. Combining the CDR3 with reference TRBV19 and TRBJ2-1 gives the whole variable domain DGGITQSPKYLFRKEGQNVTLSCEQNLNHDAMYWYRQDPGQGLRLIYYSQIVNDFQKGDIAEGYSVSREKKESFPLTVTSAQKNPTAFYLCASSIGGWYEQFFGPGTRLTVL.

The CDR3 spells CSVDKTGTYGGETQYF. CDR3 nucleotides: TGCAGCGTTGACAAGACCGGGACATACGGAGGAGAGACCCAGTACTTC. J is TRBJ2-5 and V is TRBV29-1; D might be TRBD1 (6 bases). V lost 3 bases and J 4 bases, leaving 21 bases between the germline ends. CDR1 is SQVTM, CDR2 ANQGSEA, per germline. The CDR3 length is 16 residues.

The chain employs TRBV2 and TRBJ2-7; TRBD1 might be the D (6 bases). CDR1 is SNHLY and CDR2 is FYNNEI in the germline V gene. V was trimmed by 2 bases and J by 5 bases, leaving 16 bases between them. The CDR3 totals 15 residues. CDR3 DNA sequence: TGTGCCAGCAGTGAAAGGGGGACGCGATACAACGAGCAGTACTTC. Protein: CASSERGTRYNEQYF.

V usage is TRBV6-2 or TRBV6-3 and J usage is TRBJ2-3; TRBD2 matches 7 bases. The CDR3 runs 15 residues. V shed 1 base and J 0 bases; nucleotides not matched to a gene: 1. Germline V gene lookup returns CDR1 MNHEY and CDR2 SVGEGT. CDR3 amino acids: CASSYWRGSTDTQYF. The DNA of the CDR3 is TGTGCCAGCAGTTACTGGCGGGGGAGCACAGATACGCAGTATTTT.

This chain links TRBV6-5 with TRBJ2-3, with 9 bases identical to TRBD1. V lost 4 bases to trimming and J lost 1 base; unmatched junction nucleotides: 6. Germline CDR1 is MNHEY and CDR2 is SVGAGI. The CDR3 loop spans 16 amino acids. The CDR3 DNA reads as TGTGCCAGCAGTTGGACAGGGGATGGGGGCACAGATACGCAGTATTTT. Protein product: CASSWTGDGGTDTQYF.

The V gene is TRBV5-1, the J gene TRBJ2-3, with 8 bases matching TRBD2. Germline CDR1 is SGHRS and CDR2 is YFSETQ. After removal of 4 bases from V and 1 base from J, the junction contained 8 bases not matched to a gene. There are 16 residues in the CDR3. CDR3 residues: CASSKGLADRTDTQYF. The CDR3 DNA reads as TGCGCCAGCAGCAAAGGACTAGCAGACCGCACAGATACGCAGTATTTT.

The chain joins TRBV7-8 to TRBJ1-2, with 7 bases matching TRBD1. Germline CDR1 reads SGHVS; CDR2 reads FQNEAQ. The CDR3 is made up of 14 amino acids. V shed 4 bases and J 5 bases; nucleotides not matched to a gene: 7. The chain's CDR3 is CASSYRDSSYGYTF. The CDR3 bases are TGTGCCAGCAGCTACCGGGACAGTAGTTATGGCTACACCTTC. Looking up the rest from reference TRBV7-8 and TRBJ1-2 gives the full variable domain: GAGVSQSPRYKVAKRGQDVALRCDPISGHVSLFWYQQALGQGPEFLTYFQNEAQLDKSGLPSDRFFAERPEGSVSTLKIQRTQQEDSAVYLCASSYRDSSYGYTFGSGTRLTVV.

CDR3 sequence (DNA): TGTGCCAGCAGCCAGGGTAGCGGCCAGCAGACCCAGTACTTC. It is translated as CASSQGSGQQTQYF. The chain is built from TRBV14 and TRBJ2-5, with D perhaps TRBD2 (6 bases). The germline CDR1 and CDR2 sequences are SGHDN and FVKESK. The CDR3 is 14 residues long. V lost 3 bases, J lost 6 bases, and 14 bases lay in between.

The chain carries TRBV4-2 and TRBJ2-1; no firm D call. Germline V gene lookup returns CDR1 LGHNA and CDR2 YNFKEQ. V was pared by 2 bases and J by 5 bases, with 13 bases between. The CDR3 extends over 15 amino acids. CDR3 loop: CASSQNRLADNEQFF. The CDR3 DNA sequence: TGTGCCAGCAGCCAAAACCGGTTAGCTGACAATGAGCAGTTCTTC.

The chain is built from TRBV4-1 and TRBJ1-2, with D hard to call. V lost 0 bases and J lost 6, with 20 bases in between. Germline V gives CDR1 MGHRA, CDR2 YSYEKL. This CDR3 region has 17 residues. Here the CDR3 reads CASSQDQTFPVIDGYTF. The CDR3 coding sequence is TGCGCCAGCAGCCAAGATCAGACATTTCCTGTAATCGATGGCTACACCTTC.

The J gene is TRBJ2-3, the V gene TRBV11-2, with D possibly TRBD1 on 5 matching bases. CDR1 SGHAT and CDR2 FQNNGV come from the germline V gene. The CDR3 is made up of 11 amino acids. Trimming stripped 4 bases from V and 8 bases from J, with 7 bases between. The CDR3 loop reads CASSSQGTQYF. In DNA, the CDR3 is TGTGCCAGCAGCTCTCAGGGTACGCAGTATTTT.

The CDR3: CASSSRVDRDLQETQYF. Here the CDR3 DNA reads TGTGCCAGCAGCTCCAGGGTCGACAGGGACCTACAAGAGACCCAGTACTTC. This chain connects TRBV11-3 to TRBJ2-5; 7 bases are shared with TRBD1. Germline CDR1 and CDR2: SGHNT and YENEEA. V gave up 4 bases and J gave up 2 bases; unmatched junction bases: 13. The CDR3 is made up of 17 amino acids.

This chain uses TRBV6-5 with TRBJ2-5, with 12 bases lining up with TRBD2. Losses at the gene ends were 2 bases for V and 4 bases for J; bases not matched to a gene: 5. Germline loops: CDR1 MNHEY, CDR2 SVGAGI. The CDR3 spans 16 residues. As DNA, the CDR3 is TGTGCCAGCAGTTACAGGAGGACTAGCGGGACAGAGACCCAGTACTTC. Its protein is CASSYRRTSGTETQYF.

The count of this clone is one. DNA of the CDR3: TGCGCCAGCAGTGACCCTCCAGAGACCCAGTACTTC. Translating gives CASSDPPETQYF. The chain is built from TRBV10-2 and TRBJ2-5; the D is unclear. CDR1 and CDR2 (germline): WSHSY, SAAADI. Trimming removed 3 bases at V and 4 bases at J, with 6 bases between. The CDR3 contains 12 residues.

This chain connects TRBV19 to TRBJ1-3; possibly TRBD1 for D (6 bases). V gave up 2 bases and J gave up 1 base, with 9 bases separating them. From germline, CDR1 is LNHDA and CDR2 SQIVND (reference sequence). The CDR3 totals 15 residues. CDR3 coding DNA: TGTGCCAGTAGTATAAGCCAGGGGTCTGGAAACACCATATATTTT. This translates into CASSISQGSGNTIYF. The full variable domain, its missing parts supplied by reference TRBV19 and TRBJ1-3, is DGGITQSPKYLFRKEGQNVTLSCEQNLNHDAMYWYRQDPGQGLRLIYYSQIVNDFQKGDIAEGYSVSREKKESFPLTVTSAQKNPTAFYLCASSISQGSGNTIYFGEGSWLTVV.

The CDR3 DNA follows: TGTGCCTGGAAGGACCCGGGGAGCACTGAAGCTTTCTTT. It specifies CAWKDPGSTEAFF. This rearrangement joins TRBV30 to TRBJ1-1; the D is unclear. Germline-derived CDR1 and CDR2 are GTSNPN and SVGIG (reference sequence). The CDR3 contains 13 residues. Trimming left V 4 bases short and J 4 bases short, with 13 bases between. The full variable domain, in which reference TRBV30 and TRBJ1-1 provide the parts outside the CDR3, is SQTIHQWPATLVQPVGSPLSLECTVEGTSNPNLYWYRQAAGRGLQLLFYSVGIGQISSEVPQNLSASRPQDRQFILSSKKLLLSDSGFYLCAWKDPGSTEAFFGQGTRLTVV.

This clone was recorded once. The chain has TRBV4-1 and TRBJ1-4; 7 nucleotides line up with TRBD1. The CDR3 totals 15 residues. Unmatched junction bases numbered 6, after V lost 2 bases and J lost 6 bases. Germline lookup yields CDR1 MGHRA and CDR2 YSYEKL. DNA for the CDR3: TGCGCCAGCAGCCAAACCGGGACAGACGATGAAAAACTGTTTTTT. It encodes CASSQTGTDDEKLFF.

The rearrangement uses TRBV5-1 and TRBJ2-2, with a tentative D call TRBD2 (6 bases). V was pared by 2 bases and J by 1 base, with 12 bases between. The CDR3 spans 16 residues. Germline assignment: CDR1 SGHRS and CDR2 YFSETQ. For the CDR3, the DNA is TGCGCCAGCAGCTTAGGGCTAGCGAAGAACACCGGGGAGCTGTTTTTT. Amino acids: CASSLGLAKNTGELFF.

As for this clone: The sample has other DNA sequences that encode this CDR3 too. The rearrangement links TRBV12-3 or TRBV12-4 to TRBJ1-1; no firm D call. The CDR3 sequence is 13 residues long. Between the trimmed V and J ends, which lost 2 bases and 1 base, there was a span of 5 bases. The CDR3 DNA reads TGTGCCAGCAGTTTATTAGAGAACACTGAAGCTTTCTTT. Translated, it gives CASSLLENTEAFF.

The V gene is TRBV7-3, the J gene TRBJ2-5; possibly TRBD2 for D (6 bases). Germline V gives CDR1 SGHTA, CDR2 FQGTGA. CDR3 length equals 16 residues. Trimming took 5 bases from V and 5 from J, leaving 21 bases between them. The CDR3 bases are TGTGCCAGCAGCCCGGTCGGTAGCGGCGGCGGGGAGACCCAGTACTTC. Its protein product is CASSPVGSGGGETQYF.

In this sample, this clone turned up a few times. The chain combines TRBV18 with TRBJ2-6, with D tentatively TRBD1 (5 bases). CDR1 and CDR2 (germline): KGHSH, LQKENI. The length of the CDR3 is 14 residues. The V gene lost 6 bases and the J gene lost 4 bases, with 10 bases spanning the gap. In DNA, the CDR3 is TGTGCCAGCTCCCAGGGCCGCGGGGCCAACGTCCTGACTTTC. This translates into CASSQGRGANVLTF.

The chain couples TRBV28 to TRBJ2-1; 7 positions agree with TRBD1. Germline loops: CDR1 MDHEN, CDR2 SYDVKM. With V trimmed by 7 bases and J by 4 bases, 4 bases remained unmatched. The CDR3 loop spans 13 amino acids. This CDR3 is CASTLTGYNEQFF. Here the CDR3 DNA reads TGTGCCAGCACCCTGACAGGGTACAATGAGCAGTTCTTC.

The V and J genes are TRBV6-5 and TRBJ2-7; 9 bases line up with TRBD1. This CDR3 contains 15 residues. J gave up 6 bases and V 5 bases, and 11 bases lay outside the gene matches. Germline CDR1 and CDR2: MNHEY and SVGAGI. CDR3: CASSTPTGGIAEQYF. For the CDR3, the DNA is TGTGCCAGCAGTACGCCGACAGGGGGTATTGCCGAGCAGTACTTC.

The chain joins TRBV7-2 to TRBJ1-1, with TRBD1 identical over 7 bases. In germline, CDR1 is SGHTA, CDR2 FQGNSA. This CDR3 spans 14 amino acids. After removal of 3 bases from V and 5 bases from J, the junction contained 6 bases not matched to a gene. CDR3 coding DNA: TGTGCCAGCAGCTTTTCCGACAGGGAGACTGAAGCTTTCTTT. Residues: CASSFSDRETEAFF. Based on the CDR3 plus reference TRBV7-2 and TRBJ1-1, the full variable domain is GAGVSQSPSNKVTEKGKDVELRCDPISGHTALYWYRQSLGQGLEFLIYFQGNSAPDKSGLPSDRFSAERTGGSVSTLTIQRTQQEDSAVYLCASSFSDRETEAFFGQGTRLTVV.

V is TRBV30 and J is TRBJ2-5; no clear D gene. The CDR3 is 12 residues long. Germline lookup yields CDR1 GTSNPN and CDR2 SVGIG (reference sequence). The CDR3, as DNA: TGTGCTGGCGGATCAGCAGCAGAGACCCAGTACTTC. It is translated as CAGGSAAETQYF. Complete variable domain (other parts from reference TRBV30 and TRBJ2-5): SQTIHQWPATLVQPVGSPLSLECTVEGTSNPNLYWYRQAAGRGLQLLFYSVGIGQISSEVPQNLSASRPQDRQFILSSKKLLLSDSGFYLCAGGSAAETQYFGPGTRLLVL.

In nucleotides, the CDR3 is TGTGCCAGCAGTTATCGTACAGGGTCCGGGGAGCTGTTTTTT. It specifies CASSYRTGSGELFF. The chain links TRBV6-5 to TRBJ2-2; tentative D call: TRBD1 (6 bases). The CDR3 runs to 14 residues. V lost 3 bases and J 6 bases, leaving 11 bases between the germline ends. Per germline, CDR1 MNHEY and CDR2 SVGAGI.

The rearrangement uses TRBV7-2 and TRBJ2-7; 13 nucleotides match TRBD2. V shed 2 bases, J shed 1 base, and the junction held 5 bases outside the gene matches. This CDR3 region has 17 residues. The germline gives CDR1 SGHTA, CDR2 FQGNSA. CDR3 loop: CASSLSGLAGDSYEQYF. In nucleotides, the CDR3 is TGTGCCAGCAGCTTATCCGGACTAGCGGGAGATTCCTACGAGCAGTACTTC. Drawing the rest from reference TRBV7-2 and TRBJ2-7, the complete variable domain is GAGVSQSPSNKVTEKGKDVELRCDPISGHTALYWYRQSLGQGLEFLIYFQGNSAPDKSGLPSDRFSAERTGGSVSTLTIQRTQQEDSAVYLCASSLSGLAGDSYEQYFGPGTRLTVT.

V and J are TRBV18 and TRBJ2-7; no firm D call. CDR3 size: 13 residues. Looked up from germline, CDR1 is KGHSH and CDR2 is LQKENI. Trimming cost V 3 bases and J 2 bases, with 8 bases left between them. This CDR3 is CASSPGTTYEQYV. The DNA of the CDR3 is TGTGCCAGCTCACCGGGCACGACCTACGAGCAGTACGTC.

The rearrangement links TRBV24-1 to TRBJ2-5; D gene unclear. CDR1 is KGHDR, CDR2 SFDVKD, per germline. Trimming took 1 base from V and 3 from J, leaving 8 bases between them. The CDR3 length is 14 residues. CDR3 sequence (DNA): TGTGCCACCAGTGATTTTGGGCTCGAAGAGACCCAGTACTTC. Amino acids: CATSDFGLEETQYF.